Listed below are T cell receptor beta chains from one sample, sequenced in a study of cytomegalovirus exposure and HLA in healthy donors. Measured with immunoSEQ multiplex PCR; TCRdb has only the in-frame clones, and not every one. The table lists some 140,000 clones, 70% to 80% of them singletons. The specimen sequenced was PBMCs. These receptors came from a man younger than 45 in good health and CMV-seropositive. Each CDR3 is given with its conserved first and last residue. A D gene is named only where the DNA matches it firmly. Only some rows state a clone size, as once, few, many or a class for expanded clones.

d_call	clone_size	v_call	j_call	cdr3_nt	cdr3_aa
TRBD2	once	TRBV7-2	TRBJ2-7	TGTGCCAGCAGCTTAGGGCTAGCGGGGGGCGAGCAGTACTTC	CASSLGLAGGEQYF
TRBD2	.	TRBV2	TRBJ2-5	TGTGCCAGCAGCCGGACTAGCGGGAGGGAAGAGACCCAGTACTTC	CASSRTSGREETQYF
.	.	TRBV5-1	TRBJ2-7	TGCGCCAGCCGACCGGGAAGAAGCGCACCCTACGAGCAGTACTTC	CASRPGRSAPYEQYF
TRBD2	.	TRBV5-4	TRBJ2-1	TGTGCCAGCAGCTTGAAGGGTGCGGGAGGGGCTCAAAATGAGCAGTTCTTC	CASSLKGAGGAQNEQFF
.	.	TRBV5-8	TRBJ1-5	TGTGCCAGCAGCTTCCGTCAGCCCCAGCATTTT	CASSFRQPQHF
TRBD1	.	TRBV7-8	TRBJ1-2	TGTGCCAGCAGCCACAGACAGGGGCCCCACTATGGCTACACCTTC	CASSHRQGPHYGYTF
.	.	TRBV28	TRBJ1-2	TGTGCCAGCAGTTTAGCAGGGCCCGACTATGGCTACACCTTC	CASSLAGPDYGYTF
TRBD1	.	TRBV27	TRBJ1-2	TGTGCCAGCAGTTTAATCGGACAGGGCTATGGCTACACCTTC	CASSLIGQGYGYTF
.	few	TRBV30	TRBJ1-1	TGTGCCTCCCGGGGGAGTCCGGGTTACACTGAAGCTTTCTTT	CASRGSPGYTEAFF
.	.	TRBV23-1	TRBJ1-1	TGCGCCAGCAGTCACCTGACAGAAGCCACTGAAGCTTTCTTT	CASSHLTEATEAFF
TRBD1	.	TRBV27	TRBJ1-5	TGTGCCAGCAGTTTACGGACAGGAAGCAATCAGCCCCAGCATTTT	CASSLRTGSNQPQHF
.	.	TRBV7-8	TRBJ2-1	TGTGCCAGCAGCTCGAGCCTTACGGACAATGAGCAGTTCTTC	CASSSSLTDNEQFF
.	.	TRBV19	TRBJ2-1	TGTGCCAGTACTCCTGGGGGAGGTTTCCTATCCTACAATGAGCAGTTCTTC	CASTPGGGFLSYNEQFF
.	few	TRBV30	TRBJ2-1	TGTGCCTGGAACCCACAGGGTAATGAGCAGTTCTTC	CAWNPQGNEQFF
.	few	TRBV19	TRBJ1-1	TGTGCCAGTAAATCCCGGGCCAATATACAGGGGAACACTGAAGCTTTCTTT	CASKSRANIQGNTEAFF
.	.	TRBV2	TRBJ1-5	TGTGCCAGCAGCCCTACAGGGACCGGCAAGGAGCCCCAGCATTTT	CASSPTGTGKEPQHF
.	few	TRBV29-1	TRBJ2-7	TGCAGCGTTGAAGAGGTTATGGCAGGGAACTCCTACGAGCAGTACTTC	CSVEEVMAGNSYEQYF
.	.	TRBV10-3	TRBJ1-6	TGTGCCATCAGTGACCGAGGGAGGGAGAGTTCACCCCTCCACTTT	CAISDRGRESSPLHF
TRBD2	.	TRBV7-3	TRBJ2-3	TGTGCCAGCAGCTTAGGAGGACTAGCGGTAACAGATACGCAGTATTTT	CASSLGGLAVTDTQYF
TRBD1	.	TRBV4-1	TRBJ2-2	TGCGCCAGCCGGCAGGGACAGGGCACCGGGGAGCTGTTTTTT	CASRQGQGTGELFF
TRBD1	.	TRBV7-9	TRBJ1-4	TGTGCCAGCAGCTACGGACAGGGTACTAATGAAAAACTGTTTTTT	CASSYGQGTNEKLFF
.	.	TRBV10-1	TRBJ2-2	TGCGCCAGCAGTGACGGGGGGCTGTTGGGTGAGCTGTTTTTT	CASSDGGLLGELFF
.	.	TRBV6-4	TRBJ2-7	TGTGCCAGCAGCTACCTGGAGGGCTACGAGCAGTACTTC	CASSYLEGYEQYF
.	few	TRBV29-1	TRBJ2-2	TGCAGCGTGCAAAGTAGGGGTAACACCGGGGAGCTGTTTTTT	CSVQSRGNTGELFF
.	.	TRBV18	TRBJ2-7	TGTGCCAGCTCACCACCCTTGACTTACGAGCAGTACTTC	CASSPPLTYEQYF
.	.	TRBV7-2	TRBJ2-5	TGTGCCAGCAGCTTAGGGCACGGGGGTGGGGAGACCCAGTACTTC	CASSLGHGGGETQYF
.	.	TRBV5-5	TRBJ1-6	TGTGCCAGCAGCCCCAGGTTTAGGGAGAATTCACCCCTCCACTTT	CASSPRFRENSPLHF
TRBD2	.	TRBV28	TRBJ2-7	TGTGCCACGACTTTGAGCGGGAAGTACGAGCAGTACTTC	CATTLSGKYEQYF
.	.	TRBV5-1	TRBJ2-3	TGCGCCAGCAGCTTGGGTTTGGGCCCCGCAGATACGCAGTATTTT	CASSLGLGPADTQYF
.	.	TRBV5-4	TRBJ1-1	TGTGCCAGCAGCTTCGACAGGGAAGCTTTCTTT	CASSFDREAFF
.	.	TRBV19	TRBJ1-2	TGTGCCAGTAGTATACGGGGGTTTGGTGGCTACACCTTC	CASSIRGFGGYTF
.	.	TRBV9	TRBJ1-1	TGTGCCAGCAGCGTAGCTACAAGTATGCGAAGTGGAGGCGGTGAAGCTTTCTTT	CASSVATSMRSGGGEAFF
.	.	TRBV5-1	TRBJ2-2	TGCGCCAGCAGCTTAGAAATAGCCGGGGAGCTGTTTTTT	CASSLEIAGELFF
TRBD1	.	TRBV5-1	TRBJ1-2	TGCGCCAGCAGCTTACAGGGGGCGCCTGACTATGGCTACACCTTC	CASSLQGAPDYGYTF
TRBD2	.	TRBV5-1	TRBJ2-5	TGCGCCAGCAGCCCTACTAGCGGGCCCCTACAAGAGACCCAGTACTTC	CASSPTSGPLQETQYF
.	.	TRBV5-8	TRBJ1-1	TGTGCCAGCAGCTTGGGCCAGGGGTTGAACACTGAAGCTTTCTTT	CASSLGQGLNTEAFF
TRBD1	.	TRBV2	TRBJ2-1	TGTGCCAGCAGTGATGGGGACAGGGAGGCCGATGAGCAGTTCTTC	CASSDGDREADEQFF
TRBD1	.	TRBV7-9	TRBJ1-4	TGTGCCAGCAGCTCGACAGGGGGAGGGGAAAAACTGTTTTTT	CASSSTGGGEKLFF
TRBD2	few	TRBV28	TRBJ2-7	TGTGCCAGCAGTTTACCGTCTAGCGGGAGCCACGAGCAGTACTTC	CASSLPSSGSHEQYF
TRBD1	.	TRBV27	TRBJ2-7	TGTGCCAGCAGTTTTTGGGGACAGGGGTACGAGCAGTACTTC	CASSFWGQGYEQYF